The 17 T cell receptor beta chains presented below share a single source sample, sequenced in a study of blood T cell repertoires in COVID-19. Some clones are missing from TCRdb's copy, which holds only in-frame ones; the method was immunoSEQ multiplex PCR. Of about 43,000 clones detected, about nine tenths appear once; the ten largest clones hold 15% to 17%. The specimen was peripheral blood. The origin of the receptors is a man in his 60s with active COVID-19.

The gene calls are TRBV6-6 and TRBJ2-7, with D tentatively TRBD2 (7 bases). Germline CDR1 MNHNY, CDR2 SVGAGI (reference sequence). The CDR3 is 16 residues long. Trimming stripped 2 bases from V and 7 bases from J, with 21 bases between. CDR3 DNA sequence: TGTGCCAGCAGTTACCCTAGGGGGGGTCCGGGAAGGGAGCAGTACTTC. Translated, it gives CASSYPRGGPGREQYF.

V usage is TRBV6-2 or TRBV6-3 and J usage is TRBJ2-1; 12 nucleotides match TRBD2. The V gene end was trimmed by 3 bases and the J gene end by 0 bases; junction bases not matched to a gene: 6. The CDR3 runs 18 residues. Germline V CDR1 and CDR2: MNHEY, SVGEGT. This chain's CDR3 is CASSYFLAGGVSYNEQFF. The CDR3 DNA is TGTGCCAGCAGTTATTTTCTAGCGGGGGGGGTCTCCTACAATGAGCAGTTCTTC.

The V gene is TRBV6-1, the J gene TRBJ2-3; no clear D. The V end lost 3 bases, the J end lost 4 bases, and 14 bases lay between the germline ends. The CDR3 is made up of 15 amino acids. CDR1 and CDR2 from the germline V gene are MNHNS and SASEGT. CDR3 amino acids: CASSESVSFSDTQYF. The CDR3 DNA follows: TGTGCCAGCAGTGAGTCCGTCAGTTTCTCAGATACGCAGTATTTT.

The chain carries TRBV19 and TRBJ2-2; no firm D call. The V gene lost 7 bases and the J gene lost 2 bases, with 5 bases spanning the gap. The CDR3 spans 12 residues. Germline-derived CDR1 and CDR2 are LNHDA and SQIVND (reference sequence). CDR3 loop: CASNLNTGELFF. DNA for the CDR3: TGTGCCAGTAATCTAAACACCGGGGAGCTGTTTTTT. Full variable domain (rest looked up from reference TRBV19 and TRBJ2-2): DGGITQSPKYLFRKEGQNVTLSCEQNLNHDAMYWYRQDPGQGLRLIYYSQIVNDFQKGDIAEGYSVSREKKESFPLTVTSAQKNPTAFYLCASNLNTGELFFGEGSRLTVL.

The chain has TRBV6-6 and TRBJ2-7, with D hard to call. The germline CDR1 and CDR2 sequences are MNHNY and SVGAGI (reference sequence). V was pared by 6 bases and J by 1 base, with 16 bases between. There are 15 residues in the CDR3. CDR3 DNA sequence: TGTGCCAGCAGCACGCGGATGGTGGGTTCCTACGAGCAGTACTTC. Translated: CASSTRMVGSYEQYF.

The V and J genes are TRBV29-1 and TRBJ2-3; D not certain. V dropped 6 bases and J dropped 6 bases, with 19 bases sitting between them. Germline V gene data show CDR1 as SQVTM and CDR2 as ANQGSEA. The CDR3 loop spans 14 amino acids. Here the CDR3 reads CSVSGQERRDTQYF. CDR3 coding DNA: TGCAGCGTCTCTGGGCAGGAAAGAAGGGATACGCAGTATTTT.

The chain uses TRBV3-1 (or the pseudogene TRBV3-2) and TRBJ2-5; tentative D call: TRBD2 (6 bases). CDR1 is LGHDT, CDR2 YNNKEL, per germline (reference sequence). CDR3 size: 17 residues. Trimming removed 0 bases at V and 1 base at J, with 15 bases between. CDR3: CASSQDPPEGSQETQYF. In DNA form, the CDR3 reads TGTGCCAGCAGCCAAGACCCCCCGGAGGGATCCCAAGAGACCCAGTACTTC.

The V call is TRBV19, the J call TRBJ1-1; no clear D. Germline V lookup: CDR1 LNHDA, CDR2 SQIVND (reference sequence). V shed 5 bases and J shed 1 base, with 14 bases lying between them. This CDR3 is built from 15 residues. The CDR3 here is CASSPRASSNTEAFF. The CDR3 DNA is TGTGCCAGTAGTCCAAGAGCTTCTTCGAACACTGAAGCTTTCTTT.

The V and J genes are TRBV28 and TRBJ2-1; 9 bases fit TRBD1. V shed 6 bases and J 7 bases; nucleotides not matched to a gene: 7. The CDR3 sequence is 14 residues long. Germline CDR1 reads MDHEN; CDR2 reads SYDVKM. In DNA form, the CDR3 reads TGTGCCAGCAGGGGACCGGGACAGGGAAATGAGCAGTTCTTC. It translates to CASRGPGQGNEQFF.

V usage is TRBV10-2 and J usage is TRBJ2-1; 11 positions match TRBD2. V trimming: 6 bases; J trimming: 6 bases; junction bases outside the gene matches: 7. Germline CDR1 reads WSHSY; CDR2 reads SAAADI. This CDR3 has 15 amino acids. Here the CDR3 reads CASSSTSGTINEQFF. In nucleotides, the CDR3 is TGCGCCAGCAGCTCGACTAGCGGGACGATCAATGAGCAGTTCTTC.

The rearrangement links TRBV14 to TRBJ2-2; 7 bases align to TRBD2. The V gene's germline CDR1 is SGHDN and CDR2 FVKESK. The CDR3 runs to 16 residues. Trimming cost V 4 bases and J 3 bases; bases outside gene matches: 8. CDR3 loop: CASSPYWEGDTGELFF. The CDR3 nucleotides are TGTGCCAGCAGCCCCTACTGGGAGGGTGACACCGGGGAGCTGTTTTTT.

The V gene is TRBV19, the J gene TRBJ2-2; the D gene is possibly TRBD2 (5 bases). Germline V gene lookup returns CDR1 LNHDA and CDR2 SQIVND (reference sequence). The CDR3 length is 14 residues. The V and J ends lost 3 bases and 6 bases respectively, with 11 bases between them. The CDR3 bases are TGTGCCAGTAGTATCAGCGTCGGGGCCGGGGAGCTGTTTTTT. Its protein is CASSISVGAGELFF.

V gene TRBV9 combines with J gene TRBJ2-5, with 8 bases identical to TRBD2. The V and J ends lost 7 bases and 2 bases, in that order; junction bases with no gene match: 7. Germline-derived CDR1 and CDR2 are SGDLS and YYNGEE. The CDR3 is 14 amino acids. CDR3 coding DNA: TGTGCCAGCGGAGGCGGGGGGCCTCAAGAGACCCAGTACTTC. Amino acid sequence: CASGGGGPQETQYF.

This chain joins TRBV19 and TRBJ1-3; D unresolved. The germline CDR1 and CDR2 sequences are LNHDA and SQIVND (reference sequence). Trimming shortened V by 8 bases and J by 1 base, and 6 bases separated the two germline ends. The CDR3 consists of 12 residues. CDR3 bases: TGTGCCAGTGGCCCGTCTGGAAACACCATATATTTT. Residues: CASGPSGNTIYF.

The chain combines TRBV9 with TRBJ1-6, with D possibly matching TRBD1 (5 bases). The CDR3 runs 14 residues. CDR1 is SGDLS and CDR2 is YYNGEE in the germline V gene. V lost 2 bases and J lost 5, with 8 bases in between. CDR3: CASSVGGDNSPLHF. The CDR3 DNA reads TGTGCCAGCAGCGTGGGGGGGGATAATTCACCCCTCCACTTT. Complete variable domain (other parts from reference TRBV9 and TRBJ1-6): DSGVTQTPKHLITATGQRVTLRCSPRSGDLSVYWYQQSLDQGLQFLIQYYNGEERAKGNILERFSAQQFPDLHSELNLSSLELGDSALYFCASSVGGDNSPLHFGNGTRLTVT.

J is TRBJ2-1 and V is TRBV9; 8 bases are shared with TRBD2. The CDR3 totals 15 residues. Germline V gene data show CDR1 as SGDLS and CDR2 as YYNGEE. The V segment lost 0 bases and the J segment 6 bases; nucleotides outside the gene matches: 5. CDR3 region: CASSVGRGGFNEQFF. The CDR3 DNA sequence: TGTGCCAGCAGCGTAGGTCGCGGGGGGTTCAATGAGCAGTTCTTC.

This clone was seen only once. The chain uses TRBV7-6 and TRBJ1-3; D gene ambiguous. The CDR3 loop spans 16 amino acids. Germline lookup yields CDR1 SGHVS and CDR2 FNYEAQ. Trimming took 4 bases from V and 0 from J, leaving 13 bases between them. CDR3 in amino acids: CASSSEAGSSGNTIYF. The CDR3 coding sequence is TGTGCCAGCAGCTCAGAGGCCGGGAGCTCTGGAAACACCATATATTTT.